The T cell receptor beta chain under discussion was sequenced for a study of blood T cell repertoires in COVID-19. Germline values: CDR1 KGHSY, CDR2 FQNENV. CDR3 length: 13 residues. V shed 4 bases, J shed 7 bases, and the junction held 4 bases outside the gene matches. Clones were sequenced by immunoSEQ multiplex PCR, and TCRdb holds only the in-frame ones, with some missing. The table lists over 85,000 clones, 85% of them singletons. The sample was peripheral blood. The genes are TRBV16 and TRBJ2-1; 7 bases map to TRBD1. The clonotype was recovered from a man aged 80 or over with acute or convalescent COVID-19. As DNA, the CDR3 is TGTGCCAGCAGCCGGGGACAGTTGAATGAGCAGTTCTTC. It is translated as CASSRGQLNEQFF.